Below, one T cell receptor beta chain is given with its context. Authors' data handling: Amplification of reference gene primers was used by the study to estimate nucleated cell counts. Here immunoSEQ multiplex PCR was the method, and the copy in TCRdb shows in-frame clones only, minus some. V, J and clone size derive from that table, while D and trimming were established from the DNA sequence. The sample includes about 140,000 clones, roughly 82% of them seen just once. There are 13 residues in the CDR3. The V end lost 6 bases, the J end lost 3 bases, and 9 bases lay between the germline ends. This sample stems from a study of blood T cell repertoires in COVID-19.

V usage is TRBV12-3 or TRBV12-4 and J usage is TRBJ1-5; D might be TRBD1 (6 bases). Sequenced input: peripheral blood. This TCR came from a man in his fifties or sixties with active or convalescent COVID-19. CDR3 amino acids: CASSTGNNQPQHF. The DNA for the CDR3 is TGTGCCAGCAGCACAGGGAACAATCAGCCCCAGCATTTT.